This note documents a single T cell receptor (beta chain) sequence. Its target antigen remains unknown. No qualities accompany the bases; no much larger clone lies one base away. This sample was taken from a study of T cell repertoires in cytomegalovirus infection (dated by TCRdb to the late 2010s). Regarding the research as a whole: The peptide stimulations were aimed at well-studied HLA-B-restricted epitopes as well as recently identified HLA-C-restricted CMV epitopes, whose presentation resists viral immunomodulation. Donor HLA type was relevant to the analysis, because carriage of CMV infection together with the matching HLA type was indicated by public TCR beta signatures. The paper's findings and limits, for the study overall: The ex vivo response was dominated by HLA-C-restricted CMV-specific TCR beta clonotypes, which also provided the single most frequent clonotype in two of eight donors. Carriers of CMV infection plus the relevant HLA type were discriminated by the cumulative frequency of public TCR beta family members in the study cohort and in an independent roughly 380-donor cohort.

The treatment or condition label, read with the paper, signifies: in vitro stimulation with specific CMV peptide epitopes to enrich CMV-specific T cells. The CDR3 covers 15 residues, taking in both the cysteine and the phenylalanine. Only the CDR3 region is kept as DNA, spanning 45 bases read in frame from base 1. The germline V gene gives CDR1 as MNHEY and CDR2 as SVGEGT. At the junction V is shortened by 4 bases and J by 9 bases; bases outside the gene matches: 7. These reads were obtained on an Illumina HiSeq 1500. TCRdb took the public reads, trimmed them with fastp at Q25, ran MiXCR for clone calling and kept in-frame beta chains. One record per CDR3 amino acid sequence lists the most common genes and DNA. The sample data list approximately 270,000 distinct CDR3 sequences, and about 20% of these were observed just once. The ten biggest clones cover approximately 19% of the sample.

The sequencing used cultured PBMCs, collected from culture after CMV antigen stimulation. The sequence was collected from a human donor in good health (CMV status not recorded). Some clones in this sample may be carry-over from other donors' samples. The sequence is built from TRBV6-2 or TRBV6-3 and TRBJ2-1; the junction holds 12 bases that match TRBD2. The DNA reads TGTGCCAGCAGTTCCCTAGCGGGAGGGCCAGGTGAGCAGTTCTTC. Translation gives CASSSLAGGPGEQFF.